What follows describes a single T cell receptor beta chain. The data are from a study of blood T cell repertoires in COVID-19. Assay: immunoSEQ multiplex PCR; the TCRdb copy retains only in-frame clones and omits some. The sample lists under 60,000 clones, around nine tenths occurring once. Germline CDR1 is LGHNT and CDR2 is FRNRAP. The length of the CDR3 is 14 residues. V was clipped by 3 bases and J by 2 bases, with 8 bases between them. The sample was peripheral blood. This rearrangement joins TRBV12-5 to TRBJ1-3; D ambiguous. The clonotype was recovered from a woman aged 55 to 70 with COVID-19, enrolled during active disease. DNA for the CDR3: TGTGCTAGTGGTTTTTCAGGCGCTGGAAACACCATATATTTT. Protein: CASGFSGAGNTIYF.